These T cell receptor beta chains were read from a single sample in a study of CD8 T cells in ankylosing spondylitis. TCRdb processed the 5' RACE reads anew with MiXCR; each CDR3 protein has one entry. The profile shows more than 150,000 distinct CDR3 sequences, roughly 12% of them singletons. The sequenced sample was blood, either unsorted or a sorted T cell fraction (not recorded which). These receptors were obtained from a male donor with ankylosing spondylitis or in good health (not recorded which). Each CDR3 is given with its conserved first and last residue. D genes are given only for firm matches. Some rows mark clone size as missing; the rest say once, few, many or name a class of expanded clone.

size: few; D: .; J: TRBJ2-7; V: TRBV4-1; DNA: TGCGCCAGCAGCCGCCCCCCGGGGGAGCAGTACTTC; CDR3: CASSRPPGEQYF
size: .; D: .; J: TRBJ2-5; V: TRBV2; DNA: TGTGCCAGCAGTGAATTGAGGGGGGCCCAAGAGACCCAGTACTTC; CDR3: CASSELRGAQETQYF
size: few; D: .; J: TRBJ2-1; V: TRBV20-1; DNA: TGCAGTGCTAGAGAGCGTCAGCAGGAGGAGTTCTTC; CDR3: CSARERQQEEFF
size: .; D: .; J: TRBJ2-3; V: TRBV6-4; DNA: TGTGCCAGCAACCAATCGGATACGCGGTATTTT; CDR3: CASNQSDTRYF
size: .; D: TRBD2; J: TRBJ2-3; V: TRBV7-8; DNA: TGTGCCAGCACCACCCATGGAGGCGGGAGCTTCACAGATACGCAGTATTTT; CDR3: CASTTHGGGSFTDTQYF
size: few; D: TRBD2; J: TRBJ2-3; V: TRBV7-9; DNA: TGTGCCAGCAGCCCTAGCGGGGGGTACACAGATACGCAGTATTTT; CDR3: CASSPSGGYTDTQYF
size: few; D: TRBD2; J: TRBJ2-3; V: TRBV5-6; DNA: TGTGCCAGCAGCTGGGGCAGTAGCGGGGCGGCGGAGGGCCTCACAGATACGCAGTATTTT; CDR3: CASSWGSSGAAEGLTDTQYF
size: few; D: .; J: TRBJ1-1; V: TRBV3-1; DNA: TGTGCCAGCAGCCAAGACGAAGATCGGTCCGAGGCTTTCTTT; CDR3: CASSQDEDRSEAFF
size: few; D: TRBD2; J: TRBJ2-1; V: TRBV6-5; DNA: TGTGCCAGCAGTTACTCGACTAGCGGGAGCACTGAGCAGTTCTTC; CDR3: CASSYSTSGSTEQFF
size: .; D: TRBD1; J: TRBJ2-1; V: TRBV4-1; DNA: TGCGCCAGCAGCCAAGACCCGACAGGGGGCACCTACAATGAGCAGTTCTTC; CDR3: CASSQDPTGGTYNEQFF
size: few; D: .; J: TRBJ1-1; V: TRBV7-9; DNA: TGTGCCAGTTACGGGGGGGGTATGAACACTGAAGCTTTCTTT; CDR3: CASYGGGMNTEAFF
size: .; D: .; J: TRBJ2-2; V: TRBV30; DNA: TGTGCCTGGAGTTGGGGGTATCCCGGGGAGCTGTTTTTT; CDR3: CAWSWGYPGELFF
size: few; D: .; J: TRBJ2-1; V: TRBV27; DNA: TGTGCCAGCAGTCAAGGGACATTTGAGCAGTTCTTC; CDR3: CASSQGTFEQFF
size: few; D: TRBD1; J: TRBJ1-2; V: TRBV12-3/TRBV12-4; DNA: TGTGCCAGCGGGGACAGACCCTATGGCTACACCTTC; CDR3: CASGDRPYGYTF
size: few; D: TRBD2; J: TRBJ2-3; V: TRBV4-1; DNA: TGCGCCAGCAGCCAAGCCTTGAGCGGGGCCAGCACAGATACGCAGTATTTT; CDR3: CASSQALSGASTDTQYF
size: few; D: TRBD1; J: TRBJ2-7; V: TRBV5-4; DNA: TGTGCCAGCAGCTTGGGGGACAGAAGGGACGAGCAGTACTTC; CDR3: CASSLGDRRDEQYF
size: many; D: .; J: TRBJ1-2; V: TRBV12-3/TRBV12-4; DNA: TGTGCCAGCAGCTCCCTAAGTGGCTACACCTTC; CDR3: CASSSLSGYTF
size: .; D: .; J: TRBJ2-1; V: TRBV4-2; DNA: TGTGCCAGCAGCAACGGCCTTACGGGGTATGAGCAGTTCTTC; CDR3: CASSNGLTGYEQFF
size: few; D: .; J: TRBJ1-1; V: TRBV3-1; DNA: TGTGCCAGCAGCCTCGGCGAATCTCTCCTCCGCACCCCTGAAGCTTTCTTT; CDR3: CASSLGESLLRTPEAFF
size: .; D: TRBD2; J: TRBJ2-5; V: TRBV20-1; DNA: TGCAGTGCTAGACTAGCGGGGGGGGTCCTCGAGACCCAGTACTTC; CDR3: CSARLAGGVLETQYF
size: few; D: .; J: TRBJ2-5; V: TRBV6-2/TRBV6-3; DNA: TGTGCCAGCAGTTACTCGAGTCAGGCGAAGGGAGAAGAGACCCAGTACTTC; CDR3: CASSYSSQAKGEETQYF
size: .; D: .; J: TRBJ2-7; V: TRBV6-5; DNA: TGTGCCAGCAGTTACTCGGTCCGACCCTACGAGCAGTACTTC; CDR3: CASSYSVRPYEQYF
size: .; D: .; J: TRBJ2-7; V: TRBV7-9; DNA: TGTGCCAGCAGCTTATTAGCCGGGCCTGGGGAGCAGTACTTC; CDR3: CASSLLAGPGEQYF
size: few; D: .; J: TRBJ2-5; V: TRBV4-1; DNA: TGCGCCAGCAGCCAATACTCGACAGGTCAGGGGGAGACCCAGTACTTC; CDR3: CASSQYSTGQGETQYF
size: .; D: TRBD1; J: TRBJ1-1; V: TRBV10-3; DNA: TGTGCCAGCCGGGACAGGGAAAATAATATAGAAGCTTTCTTT; CDR3: CASRDRENNIEAFF
size: few; D: TRBD1; J: TRBJ2-2; V: TRBV6-4; DNA: TGTGCCAGCAGTGATCGCGGACAGGGGGCGGCCGGGGAGCTGTTTTTT; CDR3: CASSDRGQGAAGELFF
size: few; D: .; J: TRBJ2-7; V: TRBV15; DNA: TGTGCCACCAGCAGTCGGGACGCCCCCTCCTACGAGCAGTACTTC; CDR3: CATSSRDAPSYEQYF
size: few; D: .; J: TRBJ1-1; V: TRBV7-8; DNA: TGTGCCAGCAGCCCCTTTCGTTGGGGGCAAACTGAAGCTTTCTTT; CDR3: CASSPFRWGQTEAFF
size: .; D: .; J: TRBJ2-2; V: TRBV2; DNA: TGTGCTTTCGGGACTGCGTCGAACACCGGGGAGCTGTTTTTT; CDR3: CAFGTASNTGELFF
size: .; D: .; J: TRBJ2-1; V: TRBV5-8; DNA: TGTGCCAGCAGAATGTGGAACTGGGGGAACGCCACCAATGAGCAGTTCTTC; CDR3: CASRMWNWGNATNEQFF
size: many; D: .; J: TRBJ2-1; V: TRBV27; DNA: TGTGCCAGCAGTTTCGGCGGTCCTCCTAAACGGGGCAATGAGCAGTTCTTC; CDR3: CASSFGGPPKRGNEQFF
size: .; D: .; J: TRBJ2-1; V: TRBV15; DNA: TGTGCCACCAGCAGAGCCGCCGCTCTGAATGAGCAGTTCTTC; CDR3: CATSRAAALNEQFF
size: few; D: .; J: TRBJ2-1; V: TRBV5-6; DNA: TGTGCCAGCAGCTTGGAATATTCCACCTACAATGAGCAGTTCTTC; CDR3: CASSLEYSTYNEQFF
size: few; D: .; J: TRBJ2-3; V: TRBV2; DNA: TGTGCCAGCAGTGATTTTAGCACAGATACGCAGTATTTT; CDR3: CASSDFSTDTQYF
size: few; D: TRBD2; J: TRBJ2-1; V: TRBV7-2; DNA: TGTGCCAGCAGCTTAGGCGGGGGGGCCTTCAATGAGCAGTTCTTC; CDR3: CASSLGGGAFNEQFF
size: .; D: .; J: TRBJ2-2; V: TRBV25-1; DNA: TGTGCCAGAATACCCAAGCGGCGGAACACCGGGGAGCTGTTTTTT; CDR3: CARIPKRRNTGELFF
size: .; D: TRBD1; J: TRBJ2-7; V: TRBV11-1; DNA: TGTGCCAGCAGCTCCATTCAATCTCGGGACAGAGACCCCTACGAGCAGTACTTC; CDR3: CASSSIQSRDRDPYEQYF
size: .; D: TRBD1; J: TRBJ2-7; V: TRBV15; DNA: TGTGCCACCAGCACCGGACAGGGCTACGAGCAGTACTTC; CDR3: CATSTGQGYEQYF
size: .; D: TRBD2; J: TRBJ2-1; V: TRBV29-1; DNA: TGCAGCGTTGAAGAGGGGCTAGCGGGGGTTGAGAATGAGCAGTTCTTC; CDR3: CSVEEGLAGVENEQFF
size: few; D: .; J: TRBJ1-2; V: TRBV27; DNA: TGTGCCAGCAGTTTTGACAGCACCTATGGCTACACCTTC; CDR3: CASSFDSTYGYTF
size: many; D: TRBD1; J: TRBJ1-1; V: TRBV5-1; DNA: TGCGCCAGCAGCTTGGGACAGGGCACAACTGAAGCTTTCTTT; CDR3: CASSLGQGTTEAFF
size: .; D: TRBD2; J: TRBJ2-2; V: TRBV5-1; DNA: TGCGCCAGCCACGGACTAGCGGGCACCGGGGAGCTGTTTTTT; CDR3: CASHGLAGTGELFF
size: few; D: .; J: TRBJ1-1; V: TRBV2; DNA: TGTGCCAGCAGTGAGGGGGACGGGACTGAAGCTTTCTTT; CDR3: CASSEGDGTEAFF
size: few; D: .; J: TRBJ2-2; V: TRBV12-3/TRBV12-4; DNA: TGTGCCAGCAGCCACCCCAATGGGGCCGGGGAGCTGTTTTTT; CDR3: CASSHPNGAGELFF
size: few; D: .; J: TRBJ2-7; V: TRBV7-9; DNA: TGTGCCAGCACACAGGTACCCGGTGTCGAGCAGTACTTC; CDR3: CASTQVPGVEQYF
size: .; D: .; J: TRBJ2-1; V: TRBV18; DNA: TGTGCCAGCGTCCGGGACGTCATCTTTGAGCAGTTCTTC; CDR3: CASVRDVIFEQFF
size: .; D: TRBD2; J: TRBJ2-3; V: TRBV6-1; DNA: TGTGCCAGCAGTGAAGCAGCGGGGGGGCCGGATACGCAGTATTTT; CDR3: CASSEAAGGPDTQYF
size: .; D: .; J: TRBJ2-7; V: TRBV7-9; DNA: TGTGCCAGCAGCTTAGTTCTATCGCCCTACGAGCAGTACTTC; CDR3: CASSLVLSPYEQYF
size: few; D: .; J: TRBJ2-4; V: TRBV6-5; DNA: TGTGCCAGCAGTTACTCGGGGCAGGGGGGGGACATTCAGTACTTC; CDR3: CASSYSGQGGDIQYF
size: few; D: TRBD2; J: TRBJ2-1; V: TRBV27; DNA: TGTGCCAGCAGCCTTAGCGGGGGTACCTACAATGAGCAGTTCTTC; CDR3: CASSLSGGTYNEQFF
size: few; D: .; J: TRBJ2-3; V: TRBV5-1; DNA: TGCGCCAGCAGCCCAGATTCCTCACTTACCGGACAGTCGCGCACAGATACGCAGTATTTT; CDR3: CASSPDSSLTGQSRTDTQYF
size: .; D: TRBD2; J: TRBJ2-7; V: TRBV4-1; DNA: TGCGCCAGCAGCCAAGATTCCCGAGCGGGAGGACAAAGGGGCCCCTGGTACTTC; CDR3: CASSQDSRAGGQRGPWYF
size: .; D: .; J: TRBJ2-3; V: TRBV12-3/TRBV12-4; DNA: TGTGCCAGCAGTTTAACTGGCGGACCTAGCACAGATACGCAGTATTTT; CDR3: CASSLTGGPSTDTQYF
size: .; D: .; J: TRBJ1-5; V: TRBV4-2; DNA: TGTGCCAGCAGCCAAGAGGATCTACTGTATAGCAATCAGCCCCAGCATTTT; CDR3: CASSQEDLLYSNQPQHF
size: .; D: .; J: TRBJ2-4; V: TRBV25-1; DNA: TGTGCCAGCAGTGAAGGGGGCATTCAGTACTTC; CDR3: CASSEGGIQYF
size: few; D: .; J: TRBJ1-2; V: TRBV27; DNA: TGTGCCAGCAGTCTGGTCGGAGAGGGTCGGCACTATGGCTACACCTTC; CDR3: CASSLVGEGRHYGYTF
size: few; D: .; J: TRBJ2-1; V: TRBV2; DNA: TGTGCCAGCAGAGACAATTTCAATGAGCAGTTCTTC; CDR3: CASRDNFNEQFF